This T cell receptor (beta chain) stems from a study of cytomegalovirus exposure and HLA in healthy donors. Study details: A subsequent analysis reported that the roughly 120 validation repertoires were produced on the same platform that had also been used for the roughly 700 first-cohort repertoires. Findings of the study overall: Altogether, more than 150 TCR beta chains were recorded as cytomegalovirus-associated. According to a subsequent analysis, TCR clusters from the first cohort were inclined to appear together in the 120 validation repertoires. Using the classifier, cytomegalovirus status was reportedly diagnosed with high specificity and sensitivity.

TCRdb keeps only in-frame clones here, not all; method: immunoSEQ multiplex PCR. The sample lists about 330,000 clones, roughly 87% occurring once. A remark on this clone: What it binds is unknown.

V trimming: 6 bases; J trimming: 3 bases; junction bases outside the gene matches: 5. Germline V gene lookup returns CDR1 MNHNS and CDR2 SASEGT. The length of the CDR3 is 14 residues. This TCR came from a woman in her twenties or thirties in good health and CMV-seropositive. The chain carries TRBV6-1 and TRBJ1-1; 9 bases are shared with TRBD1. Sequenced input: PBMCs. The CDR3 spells CASRLTGGHTEAFF. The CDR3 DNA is TGTGCCAGCAGGCTAACAGGGGGCCACACTGAAGCTTTCTTT.